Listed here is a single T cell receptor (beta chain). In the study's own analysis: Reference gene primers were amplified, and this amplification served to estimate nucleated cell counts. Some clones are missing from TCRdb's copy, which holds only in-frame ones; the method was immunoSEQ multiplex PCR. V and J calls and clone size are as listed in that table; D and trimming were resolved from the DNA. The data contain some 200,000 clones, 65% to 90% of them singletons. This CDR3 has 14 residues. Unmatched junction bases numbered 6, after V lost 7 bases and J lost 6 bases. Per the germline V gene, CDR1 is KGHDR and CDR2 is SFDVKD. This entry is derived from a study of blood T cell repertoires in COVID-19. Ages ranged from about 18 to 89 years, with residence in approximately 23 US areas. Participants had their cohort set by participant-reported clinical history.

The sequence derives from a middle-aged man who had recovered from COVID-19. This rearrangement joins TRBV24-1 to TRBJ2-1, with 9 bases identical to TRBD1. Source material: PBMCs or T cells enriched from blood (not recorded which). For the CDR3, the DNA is TGTGCCACCAGACCGGGACAGGGCTTCAATGAGCAGTTCTTC. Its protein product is CATRPGQGFNEQFF.